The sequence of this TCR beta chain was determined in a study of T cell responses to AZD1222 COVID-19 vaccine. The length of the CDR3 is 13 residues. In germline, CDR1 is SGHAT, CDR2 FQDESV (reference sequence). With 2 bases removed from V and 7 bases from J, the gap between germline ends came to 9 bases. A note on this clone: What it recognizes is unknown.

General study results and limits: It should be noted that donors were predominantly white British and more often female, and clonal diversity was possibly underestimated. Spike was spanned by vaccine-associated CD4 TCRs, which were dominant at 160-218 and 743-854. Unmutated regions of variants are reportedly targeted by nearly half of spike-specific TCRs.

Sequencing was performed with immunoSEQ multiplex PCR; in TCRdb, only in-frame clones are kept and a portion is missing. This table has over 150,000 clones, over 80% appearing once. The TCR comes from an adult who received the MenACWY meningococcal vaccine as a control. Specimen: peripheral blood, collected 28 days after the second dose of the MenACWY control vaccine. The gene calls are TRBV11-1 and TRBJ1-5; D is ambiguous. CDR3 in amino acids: CASSLRLGQPQHF. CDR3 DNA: TGTGCCAGCAGCTTACGGCTCGGGCAGCCCCAGCATTTT. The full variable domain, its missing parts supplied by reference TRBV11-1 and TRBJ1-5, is EAEVAQSPRYKITEKSQAVAFWCDPISGHATLYWYRQILGQGPELLVQFQDESVVDDSQLPKDRFSAERLKGVDSTLKIQPAELGDSAMYLCASSLRLGQPQHFGDGTRLSIL.